A single sample gave rise to the 25 T cell receptor beta chains below, sequenced in a study of shared clonotypes between healthy human individuals. Generated by immunoSEQ multiplex PCR, the TCRdb table keeps only in-frame clones and is missing some. The repertoire holds 490,000 or so clones, with 79% as singletons. Sequencing input: PBMCs. Every receptor here comes from a woman aged 40 to 50 in good health. Some clones in this sample may be carry-over from other donors' samples.

Of note for this clone: Different DNA sequences within this sample yield the same CDR3. This chain links TRBV9 with TRBJ2-1, with 10 bases identical to TRBD1. V was clipped by 4 bases and J by 6 bases; unmatched bases: 4. Germline assignment: CDR1 SGDLS and CDR2 YYNGEE. There are 14 residues in the CDR3. The CDR3 DNA follows: TGTGCCAGCAGCCCGGGACAGGGGCGCAATGAGCAGTTCTTC. Protein sequence: CASSPGQGRNEQFF.

The count of this clone is one. The gene calls are TRBV6-1 and TRBJ2-3, with no clear D. The CDR3 contains 15 residues. Germline V gene lookup returns CDR1 MNHNS and CDR2 SASEGT. Between the trimmed V and J ends, which lost 1 base and 2 bases, there was a span of 10 bases. CDR3 DNA: TGTGCCAGCAGTGAAGGGGCATATTCCACAGATACGCAGTATTTT. Translating gives CASSEGAYSTDTQYF.

The chain uses TRBV7-3 and TRBJ2-1, with 11 bases aligning to TRBD2. Germline loops: CDR1 SGHTA, CDR2 FQGTGA. The V gene end was trimmed by 1 base and the J gene end by 8 bases; junction bases not matched to a gene: 10. The CDR3 has 17 residues. CDR3 coding DNA: TGTGCCAGCAGCTTAAACCCGGCCCTAGCGGGAGGTTATGAGCAGTTCTTC. Translated: CASSLNPALAGGYEQFF.

Notes on this clone: A read error may account for a junction end that differs from germline. Here the CDR3 DNA reads TGTGCCAGCAAATGGAGCAATAAGCCCCAGCATTTT. As protein: CASKWSNKPQHF. This rearrangement joins TRBV2 to TRBJ1-5; no clear D gene. The V gene's germline CDR1 is SNHLY and CDR2 FYNNEI. There are 12 residues in the CDR3. The variable domain in full, with the rest retrieved from reference TRBV2 and TRBJ1-5, is EPEVTQTPSHQVTQMGQEVILRCVPISNHLYFYWYRQILGQKVEFLVSFYNNEISEKSEIFDDQFSVERPDGSNFTLKIRSTKLEDSAMYFCASKWSNKPQHFGDGTRLSIL.

V gene TRBV5-1 combines with J gene TRBJ1-4, with 8 bases identical to TRBD1. The V and J ends lost 4 bases and 4 bases, in that order; junction bases with no gene match: 6. Germline CDR1 SGHRS, CDR2 YFSETQ. The CDR3 length is 15 residues. Here the CDR3 reads CASSTGQANNEKLFF. CDR3 in DNA: TGCGCCAGCAGCACGGGACAGGCCAATAATGAAAAACTGTTTTTT.

This chain joins TRBV5-1 and TRBJ2-5, with 11 bases fitting TRBD1. Losses at the gene ends were 5 bases for V and 5 bases for J; bases not matched to a gene: 8. The CDR3 runs to 15 residues. Germline V lookup: CDR1 SGHRS, CDR2 YFSETQ. The CDR3 protein is CASREGQGVLETQYF. The CDR3 bases are TGCGCCAGCAGGGAGGGACAGGGGGTTTTGGAGACCCAGTACTTC.

The J gene is TRBJ1-2, the V gene TRBV7-2; no clear D. The ends were cut back, 4 bases at V and 8 bases at J, with 11 bases in the middle. The CDR3 has 12 residues. In germline, CDR1 is SGHTA, CDR2 FQGNSA. The CDR3 is CASSSGRRGYTF. The CDR3 region has the DNA TGTGCCAGCAGCTCTGGGCGCAGGGGCTACACCTTC.

About this clone itself: The sample has other DNA sequences that encode this CDR3 too. The chain couples TRBV28 to TRBJ2-7, with D possibly called TRBD1 or TRBD2 (5 bases each). The CDR3 spans 15 residues. V lost 5 bases to trimming and J lost 6 bases, with 20 bases between them. Germline V gene data show CDR1 as MDHEN and CDR2 as SYDVKM. The CDR3 region has the DNA TGTGCCAGCAGTCCCCGCTCCCGGGGCACCGCCGAGCAGTACTTC. Residues: CASSPRSRGTAEQYF.

V gene TRBV6-1 combines with J gene TRBJ2-7, with D maybe TRBD2 (6 bases). The CDR3 is 13 amino acids. Trimming shortened V by 10 bases and J by 4 bases, and 17 bases separated the two germline ends. Germline assignment: CDR1 MNHNS and CDR2 SASEGT. CDR3 sequence (DNA): TGTGCCACCGGGAGAGGCGCCACTTACGAGCAGTACTTC. This codes for CATGRGATYEQYF.

The chain combines TRBV5-8 with TRBJ2-7; D gene uncertain. The V gene lost 2 bases and the J gene lost 2 bases, with 2 bases spanning the gap. The CDR3 consists of 11 residues. Germline values: CDR1 SGHTS, CDR2 YDEGEE. CDR3 nucleotides: TGTGCCAGCAGCTTAGCCTACGAGCAGTACTTC. Its translation is CASSLAYEQYF. Together with reference TRBV5-8 and TRBJ2-7, the CDR3 gives the full variable domain: EAGVTQSPTHLIKTRGQQATLRCSPISGHTSVYWYQQALGLGLQFLLWYDEGEERNRGNFPPRFSGRQFPNYSSELNVNALELEDSALYLCASSLAYEQYFGPGTRLTVT.

The V gene is TRBV28, the J gene TRBJ2-5; D tentatively reads TRBD1 or TRBD2 (5 bases each). This CDR3 has 16 residues. The ends were cut back, 5 bases at V and 0 bases at J, with 16 bases in the middle. In germline, CDR1 is MDHEN, CDR2 SYDVKM. The chain's CDR3 is CASSPGVGVYQETQYF. The CDR3 DNA reads TGTGCCAGCAGTCCCGGGGTAGGGGTGTACCAAGAGACCCAGTACTTC.

Worth noting for this clone: This probably arose from a read error, given a far larger clone one base away. Other nucleotide sequences from this sample produce the same CDR3. Written as DNA, the CDR3 is TGCGCCAGCAGAATTAGGACAAACTATGAGCAGTACTTC. It specifies CASRIRTNYEQYF. The chain combines TRBV10-2 with TRBJ2-7, with D perhaps TRBD1 (5 bases). CDR3 size: 13 residues. The germline V gene encodes CDR1 WSHSY and CDR2 SAAADI. Deletions cut 6 bases from V and 7 bases from J, with 16 bases between.

V gene TRBV28 combines with J gene TRBJ1-4; D perhaps matches TRBD1 (5 bases). The ends were cut back, 6 bases at V and 7 bases at J, with 9 bases in the middle. The V gene's germline CDR1 is MDHEN and CDR2 SYDVKM. The CDR3 runs 12 residues. The CDR3 nucleotides are TGTGCCAGCAGGGAGGGGTCTGAAAAACTGTTTTTT. Translating gives CASREGSEKLFF.

The V gene is TRBV7-9, the J gene TRBJ1-2; D ambiguous. The length of the CDR3 is 13 residues. V lost 5 bases, J lost 7 bases, and 14 bases lay in between. The germline V gene has CDR1 SEHNR and CDR2 FQNEAQ (reference sequence). The CDR3 is CASSPPLEGGYTF. The CDR3 DNA is TGTGCCAGCAGCCCCCCGTTGGAGGGTGGCTACACCTTC.

The V and J genes are TRBV18 and TRBJ2-7; 13 nucleotides align to TRBD2. The CDR3 totals 14 residues. The junction had 2 bases not matched to a gene; V was cut back by 4 bases and J by 5 bases. CDR1 and CDR2 from the germline V gene are KGHSH and LQKENI. The CDR3 DNA reads as TGTGCCAGCTCACAAGGGACTAGCGGGGACGAGCAGTACTTC. Protein sequence: CASSQGTSGDEQYF.

The V and J genes are TRBV19 and TRBJ1-1; D is undetermined. V lost 6 bases, J lost 1 base, and 15 bases lay in between. CDR1 is LNHDA and CDR2 is SQIVND in the germline V gene (reference sequence). The CDR3 loop spans 15 amino acids. CDR3 sequence: CASSTIGSTNTEAFF. The CDR3 DNA follows: TGTGCCAGTAGCACTATAGGGTCTACGAACACTGAAGCTTTCTTT.

This sequence joins TRBV5-4 and TRBJ2-2, with D possibly matching TRBD1 (5 bases). V lost 0 bases and J 7 bases, leaving 7 bases between the germline ends. Germline CDR1 SGHNT, CDR2 YYREEE (reference sequence). The length of the CDR3 is 13 residues. CDR3 DNA sequence: TGTGCCAGCAGCTTGGACAGGCTCGGGGAGCTGTTTTTT. It is translated as CASSLDRLGELFF.

The rearrangement uses TRBV28 and TRBJ1-2, with TRBD1 as a possible D gene (5 bases). CDR3 length: 12 residues. V was shortened by 6 bases and J by 8 bases, with 13 bases between the two germline ends. CDR1 is MDHEN, CDR2 SYDVKM, per germline. CDR3 region: CASRTGTAGYTF. The CDR3 DNA is TGTGCCAGCAGGACTGGGACGGCAGGCTACACCTTC.

A remark on this clone: The same CDR3 arises from other DNA sequences in this sample as well. V is TRBV11-2 and J is TRBJ2-5; no clear D. V lost 1 base to trimming and J lost 4 bases, with 4 bases between them. The length of the CDR3 is 12 residues. CDR1 is SGHAT, CDR2 FQNNGV, per germline. This CDR3 is CASSLVGETQYF. In DNA form, the CDR3 reads TGTGCCAGCAGCTTAGTAGGAGAGACCCAGTACTTC.

This clone was detected once. The V and J genes are TRBV5-5 and TRBJ2-7, with a weak D call TRBD1 (5 bases). Trimming removed 4 bases from V and 5 bases from J, with 22 bases in between. CDR1 is SGHKS, CDR2 YYEKEE, per germline (reference sequence). The CDR3 is 16 residues long. CDR3 sequence: CASSPPLGRVSHEQYF. The CDR3 DNA reads as TGTGCCAGCAGCCCACCGCTGGGCAGGGTTTCCCACGAGCAGTACTTC.

This clone has more than one count but fewer than ten. V usage is TRBV4-2 and J usage is TRBJ1-2; D is uncertain. With 0 bases removed from V and 4 bases from J, the gap between germline ends came to 6 bases. The length of the CDR3 is 13 residues. Germline V lookup: CDR1 LGHNA, CDR2 YNFKEQ. The CDR3 DNA follows: TGTGCCAGCAGCCAAGAAGTCGGCTATGGCTACACCTTC. Protein: CASSQEVGYGYTF.

The chain joins TRBV7-3 to TRBJ1-1; maybe TRBD1 (5 bases). The CDR3 consists of 15 residues. V lost 2 bases and J 2 bases, leaving 12 bases between the germline ends. Germline V gene data show CDR1 as SGHTA and CDR2 as FQGTGA. CDR3 loop: CASSLQGPLNTEAFF. CDR3 coding DNA: TGTGCCAGCAGCTTACAGGGACCCTTAAACACTGAAGCTTTCTTT.

This chain uses TRBV4-1 with TRBJ2-1; 10 bases align to TRBD2. With 4 bases clipped from V and 2 bases from J, the junction kept 11 bases outside the gene matches. The CDR3 spans 18 residues. Germline CDR1 reads MGHRA; CDR2 reads YSYEKL. The CDR3 sequence is CASSRGLAGVSTYNEQFF. The CDR3 DNA follows: TGCGCCAGCAGCCGCGGGCTAGCGGGAGTAAGCACCTACAATGAGCAGTTCTTC.

This clone was seen only once. The chain joins TRBV28 to TRBJ2-7; 10 bases align to TRBD1. Germline assignment: CDR1 MDHEN and CDR2 SYDVKM. CDR3 length equals 17 residues. Trimming cost V 7 bases and J 3 bases; bases outside gene matches: 15. CDR3 sequence (DNA): TGTGCCAGCACCGGAATCCCCAGGACAGGGGGTTTCTACGAGCAGTACTTC. It translates to CASTGIPRTGGFYEQYF.

The rearrangement links TRBV30 to TRBJ1-2; tentatively, D is TRBD1 (6 bases). Germline CDR1 and CDR2: GTSNPN and SVGIG (reference sequence). This CDR3 comprises 13 residues. V was shortened by 3 bases and J by 5 bases, with 13 bases between the two germline ends. The CDR3, as DNA: TGTGCCTGGAGGCGGGGGGGCCATTATGGCTACACCTTC. This encodes CAWRRGGHYGYTF.